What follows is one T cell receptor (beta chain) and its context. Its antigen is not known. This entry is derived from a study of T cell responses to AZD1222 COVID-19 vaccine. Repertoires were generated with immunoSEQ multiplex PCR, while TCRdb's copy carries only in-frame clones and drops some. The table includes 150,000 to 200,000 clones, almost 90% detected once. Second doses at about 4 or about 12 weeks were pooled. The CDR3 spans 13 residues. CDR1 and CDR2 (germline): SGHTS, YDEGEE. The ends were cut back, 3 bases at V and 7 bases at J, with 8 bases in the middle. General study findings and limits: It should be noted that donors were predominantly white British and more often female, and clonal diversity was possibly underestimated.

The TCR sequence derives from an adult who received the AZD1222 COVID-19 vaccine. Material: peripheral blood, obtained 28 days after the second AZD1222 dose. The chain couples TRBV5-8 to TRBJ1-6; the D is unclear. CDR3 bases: TGTGCCAGCAGCTACCGTTCCAATTCACCCCTCCACTTT. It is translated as CASSYRSNSPLHF.